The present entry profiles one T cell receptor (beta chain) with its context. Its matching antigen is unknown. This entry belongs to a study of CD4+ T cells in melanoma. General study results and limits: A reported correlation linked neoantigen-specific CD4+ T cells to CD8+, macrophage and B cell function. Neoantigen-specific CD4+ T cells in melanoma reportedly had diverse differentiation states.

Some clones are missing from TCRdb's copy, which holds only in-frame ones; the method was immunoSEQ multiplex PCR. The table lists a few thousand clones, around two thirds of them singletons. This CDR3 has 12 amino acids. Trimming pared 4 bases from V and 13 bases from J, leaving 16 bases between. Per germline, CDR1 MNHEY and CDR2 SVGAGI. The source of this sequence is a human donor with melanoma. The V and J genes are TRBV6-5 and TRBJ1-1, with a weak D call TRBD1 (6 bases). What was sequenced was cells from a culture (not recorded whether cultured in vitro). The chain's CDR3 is CASSSGGRRHFF. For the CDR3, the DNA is TGTGCCAGCAGTTCTGGGGGCCGACGGCATTTCTTT.